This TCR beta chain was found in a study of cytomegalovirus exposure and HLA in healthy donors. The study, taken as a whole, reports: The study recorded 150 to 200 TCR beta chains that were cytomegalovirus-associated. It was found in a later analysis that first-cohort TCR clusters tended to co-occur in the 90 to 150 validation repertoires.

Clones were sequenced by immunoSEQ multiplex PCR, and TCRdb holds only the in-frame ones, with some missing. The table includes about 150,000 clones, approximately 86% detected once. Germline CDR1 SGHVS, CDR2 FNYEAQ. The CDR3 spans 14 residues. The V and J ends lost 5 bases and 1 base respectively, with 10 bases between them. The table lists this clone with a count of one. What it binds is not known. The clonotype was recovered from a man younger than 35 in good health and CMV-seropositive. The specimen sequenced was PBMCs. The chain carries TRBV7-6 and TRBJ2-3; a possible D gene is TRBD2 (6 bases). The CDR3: CASSPTGGTDTQYF. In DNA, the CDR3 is TGTGCCAGCAGCCCGACGGGAGGCACAGATACGCAGTATTTT.